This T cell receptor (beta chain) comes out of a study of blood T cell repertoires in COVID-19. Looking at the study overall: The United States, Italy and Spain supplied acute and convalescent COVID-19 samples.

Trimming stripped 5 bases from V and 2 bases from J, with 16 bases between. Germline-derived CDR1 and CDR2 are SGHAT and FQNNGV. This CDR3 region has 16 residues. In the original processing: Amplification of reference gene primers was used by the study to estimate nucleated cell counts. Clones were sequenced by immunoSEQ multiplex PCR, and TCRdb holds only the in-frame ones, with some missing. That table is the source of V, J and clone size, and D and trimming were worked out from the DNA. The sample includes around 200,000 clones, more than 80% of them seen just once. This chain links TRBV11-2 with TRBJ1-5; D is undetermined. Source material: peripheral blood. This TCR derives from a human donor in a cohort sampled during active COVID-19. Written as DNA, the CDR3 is TGTGCCAGCAGCCCTACCCCTGACGGGGGCAATCAGCCCCAGCATTTT. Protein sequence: CASSPTPDGGNQPQHF.